The T cell receptor beta chain under discussion was sequenced for a study of control samples from healthy donors and cancer patients. This clone turned up a few times. Sequenced by immunoSEQ multiplex PCR; TCRdb stores in-frame clones only, minus some. The data contain 70,000 to 80,000 clones, more than 75% of them seen just once; the ten biggest clones take up 3% to 4.5%. CDR3 length: 14 residues. The germline V gene encodes CDR1 SEHNR and CDR2 FQNEAQ (reference sequence). The J segment lost 1 base and the V segment lost 6 bases, leaving 4 bases of the junction unmatched. The chain carries TRBV7-9 and TRBJ2-5, with TRBD1 identical over 8 bases. The receptor was isolated from a woman between 50 and 59 years old in good health. The sample was blood. CDR3 DNA sequence: TGTGCCAGCAGACAGGGGGGACTCCAAGAGACCCAGTACTTC. It codes for CASRQGGLQETQYF.